The 5 T cell receptor beta chains reported below all come from one sample, sequenced in a study of cytomegalovirus exposure and HLA in healthy donors (dated by TCRdb to 2017 to 2019). To prepare the library, the immunoSEQ multiplex PCR assay was applied. For the multiplex PCR, a mixture combining 60 forward primers for TCR Vbeta segments and 13 reverse primers for TCR Jbeta segments was used. Held by TCRdb, this immuneACCESS table contains in-frame sequences only and omits some clones. Under half of the omission traces to an unresolved V gene where checked; the cause of the rest is unknown. The sample profile shows 76,000 or so clones; around four fifths of them were found once. The ten top clones hold about 9.5% of the sample. The sequencing sample was made of PBMCs. These receptor sequences come from a woman between 40 and 50 years old in good health and CMV-seropositive.

Comments on this clone: It is unclear where the CDR3 begins or ends on the DNA, so no DNA is shown, and the CDR3 is as TCRdb lists it. The V and J genes are TRBV28 and TRBJ2-2; the DNA was not used to check the table's D call, TRBD2. Per germline, CDR1 MDHEN and CDR2 SYDVKM. The CDR3 spans 16 amino acids, including both terminal residues. This chain's CDR3 is CASSLTSGGAPGSCFF.

The rearrangement uses TRBV27 and TRBJ2-5; D not certain. The J call may be wrong; the DNA end is better matched by TRBJ2-7. CDR3 length equals 13 residues. CDR1 MNHEY and CDR2 SMNVEV come from the germline V gene (reference sequence). As DNA, the CDR3 is TGTGCCAGCAGTTTATGGTCCAACTACGAGCAGTACTTC. This translates into CASSLWSNYEQYF.

The chain is built from TRBV4-2 and TRBJ2-3; the match to TRBD1 covers 7 bases. The CDR3 consists of 14 residues. From germline, CDR1 is LGHNA and CDR2 YNFKEQ. Losses at the gene ends were 1 base for V and 4 bases for J; bases not matched to a gene: 2. CDR3 nucleotides: TGTGCCAGCAGCCAAGTCACAGGGGCAGATACGCAGTATTTT. It yields the protein CASSQVTGADTQYF.

The CDR3 region is CASSRHSGGTNYGYTF. In DNA, the CDR3 is TGTGCCAGCAGCCGTCATAGCGGGGGAACTAACTATGGCTACACCTTC. The chain employs TRBV28 and TRBJ1-2, with D maybe TRBD1 (5 bases). The V and J ends lost 6 bases and 0 bases respectively, with 17 bases between them. Germline V lookup: CDR1 MDHEN, CDR2 SYDVKM. The CDR3 has 16 amino acids.

The J gene is TRBJ1-2, the V gene TRBV9, with TRBD1 as a possible D gene (6 bases). This CDR3 contains 13 residues. Per the germline V gene, CDR1 is SGDLS and CDR2 is YYNGEE. Trimming removed 3 bases at V and 7 bases at J, with 13 bases between. This CDR3 is CASSEGGGIGYTF. The CDR3 DNA reads TGTGCCAGCAGCGAGGGGGGGGGCATTGGCTACACCTTC.